There are a few counts of the clone carrying this TCR beta chain. TCRdb independently ran MiXCR on the 5' RACE reads; one entry per CDR3 protein. This sample has 1.5 million or so distinct CDR3 sequences, with less than 40% found just once. Germline V gives CDR1 SGDLS, CDR2 YYNGEE. This CDR3 has 15 amino acids. V was pared by 0 bases and J by 5 bases, with 6 bases of the junction left unmatched. The sample is drawn from a study of identical twins. This clonotype was obtained from a newborn girl in good health. The V gene is TRBV9, the J gene TRBJ2-3; 7 bases are shared with TRBD1. The material sequenced was cord blood. Written as DNA, the CDR3 is TGTGCCAGCAGCGTAGGAGGACAGGCTAGAGATACGCAGTATTTT. It translates to CASSVGGQARDTQYF.